The clone carrying this TCR beta chain showed up just a few times. TCRdb analysed the 5' RACE reads with MiXCR anew, one entry per CDR3 protein. The table lists a few hundred thousand distinct CDR3 sequences, around 15% of them singletons. This specimen comes from a study of T-cell memory formation after mild COVID-19. Study-wide context: TCR clusters showed largely donor specificity.

CDR1 is SGHAT, CDR2 FQNNGV, per germline. The V gene end was trimmed by 5 bases and the J gene end by 1 base; junction bases not matched to a gene: 9. The CDR3 consists of 18 residues. The receptor comes from a man younger than 30 who had mild COVID-19 (a few samples of this study predate the infection). Cell type and time point are not known. The material sequenced was PBMCs or a T cell subset sorted from them (not recorded which). V and J are TRBV11-2 and TRBJ2-6; 9 positions match TRBD1. CDR3 sequence: CASSRGQGIFSGANVLTF. As DNA, the CDR3 is TGTGCCAGCAGCCGCGGACAGGGGATCTTTTCTGGGGCCAACGTCCTGACTTTC.